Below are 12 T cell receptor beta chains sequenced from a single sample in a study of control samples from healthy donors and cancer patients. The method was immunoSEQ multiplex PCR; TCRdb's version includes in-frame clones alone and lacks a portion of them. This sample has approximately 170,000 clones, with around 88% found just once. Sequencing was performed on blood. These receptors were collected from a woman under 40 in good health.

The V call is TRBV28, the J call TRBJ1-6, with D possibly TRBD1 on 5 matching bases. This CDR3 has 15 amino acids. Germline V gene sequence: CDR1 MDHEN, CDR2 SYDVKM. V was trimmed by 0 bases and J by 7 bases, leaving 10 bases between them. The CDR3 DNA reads TGTGCCAGCAGTTTATGGCAGGGTTGGAATTCACCCCTCCACTTT. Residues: CASSLWQGWNSPLHF.

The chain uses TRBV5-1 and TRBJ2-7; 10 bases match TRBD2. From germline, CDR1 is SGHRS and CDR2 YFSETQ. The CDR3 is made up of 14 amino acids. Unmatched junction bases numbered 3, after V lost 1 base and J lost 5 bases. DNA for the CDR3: TGCGCCAGCAGCTTGCCTAGCGGGAGAAACGAGCAGTACTTC. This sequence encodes CASSLPSGRNEQYF.

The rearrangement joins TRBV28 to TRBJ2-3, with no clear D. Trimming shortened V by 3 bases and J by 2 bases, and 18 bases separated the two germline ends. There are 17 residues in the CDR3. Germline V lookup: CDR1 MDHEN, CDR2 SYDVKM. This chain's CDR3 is CASSFPRSLISTDTQYF. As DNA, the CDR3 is TGTGCCAGCAGTTTCCCCAGGAGTCTCATCTCCACAGATACGCAGTATTTT.

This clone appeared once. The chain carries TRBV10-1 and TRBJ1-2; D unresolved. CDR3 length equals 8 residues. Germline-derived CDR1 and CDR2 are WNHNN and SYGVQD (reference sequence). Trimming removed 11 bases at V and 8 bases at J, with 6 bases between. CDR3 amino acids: CAPGGYTF. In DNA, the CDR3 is TGCGCCCCGGGGGGCTACACCTTC.

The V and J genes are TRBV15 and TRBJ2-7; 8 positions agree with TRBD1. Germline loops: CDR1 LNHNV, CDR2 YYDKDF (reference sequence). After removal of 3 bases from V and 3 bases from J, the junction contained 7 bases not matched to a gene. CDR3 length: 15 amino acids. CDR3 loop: CATSRFGTGDYEQYF. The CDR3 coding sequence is TGTGCCACCAGCAGGTTCGGGACAGGAGACTACGAGCAGTACTTC.

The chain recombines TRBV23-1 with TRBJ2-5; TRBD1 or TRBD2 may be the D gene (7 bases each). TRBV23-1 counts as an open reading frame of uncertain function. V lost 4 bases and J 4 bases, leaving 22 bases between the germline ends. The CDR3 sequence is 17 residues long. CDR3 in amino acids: CASSLPSRGRGGETQYF. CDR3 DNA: TGCGCCAGCAGTCTGCCCAGCCGGGGCAGGGGGGGAGAGACCCAGTACTTC.

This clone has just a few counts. CDR3 sequence reads: CASSLETSNEKLFF. The CDR3, as DNA: TGCGCCAGCAGCTTGGAGACAAGTAATGAAAAACTGTTTTTT. V usage is TRBV5-1 and J usage is TRBJ1-4; D unresolved. Germline V lookup: CDR1 SGHRS, CDR2 YFSETQ. CDR3 length: 14 amino acids. V was shortened by 0 bases and J by 4 bases, with 7 bases between the two germline ends. Based on the CDR3 plus reference TRBV5-1 and TRBJ1-4, the full variable domain is KAGVTQTPRYLIKTRGQQVTLSCSPISGHRSVSWYQQTPGQGLQFLFEYFSETQRNKGNFPGRFSGRQFSNSRSEMNVSTLELGDSALYLCASSLETSNEKLFFGSGTQLSVL.

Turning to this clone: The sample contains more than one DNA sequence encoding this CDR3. CDR3 coding DNA: TGTGCCAGCAGCCTGACAGGGAACACTGAAGCTTTCTTT. Translation: CASSLTGNTEAFF. The chain employs TRBV27 and TRBJ1-1, with D tentatively TRBD1 (6 bases). This CDR3 comprises 13 residues. The V and J ends lost 6 bases and 1 base respectively, with 9 bases between them. The germline V gene has CDR1 MNHEY and CDR2 SMNVEV (reference sequence).

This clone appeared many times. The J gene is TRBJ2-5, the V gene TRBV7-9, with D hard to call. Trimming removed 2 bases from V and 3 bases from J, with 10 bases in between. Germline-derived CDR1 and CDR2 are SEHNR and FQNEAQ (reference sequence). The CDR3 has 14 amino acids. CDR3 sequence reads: CASSLKQSEETQYF. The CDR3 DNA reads TGTGCCAGCAGCTTAAAGCAGTCCGAAGAGACCCAGTACTTC.

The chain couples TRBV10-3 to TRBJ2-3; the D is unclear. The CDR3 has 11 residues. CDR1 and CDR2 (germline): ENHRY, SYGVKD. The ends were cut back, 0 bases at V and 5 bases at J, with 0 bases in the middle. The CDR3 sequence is CAISESDTQYF. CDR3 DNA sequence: TGTGCCATCAGTGAGTCAGATACGCAGTATTTT.

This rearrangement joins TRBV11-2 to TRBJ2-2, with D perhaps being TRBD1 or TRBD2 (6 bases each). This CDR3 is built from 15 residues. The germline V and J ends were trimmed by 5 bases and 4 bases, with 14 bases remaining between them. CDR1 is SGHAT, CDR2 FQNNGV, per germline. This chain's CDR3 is CASSGRGDPTGELFF. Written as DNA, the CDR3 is TGTGCCAGCAGCGGAAGGGGGGACCCCACCGGGGAGCTGTTTTTT.

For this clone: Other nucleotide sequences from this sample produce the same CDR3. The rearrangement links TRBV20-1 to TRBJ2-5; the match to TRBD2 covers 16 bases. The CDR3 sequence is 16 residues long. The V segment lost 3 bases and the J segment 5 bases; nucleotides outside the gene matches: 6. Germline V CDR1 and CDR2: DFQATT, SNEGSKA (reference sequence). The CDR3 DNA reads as TGCAGTGCTAGTGGGACTAGCGGGGGGGAGGGTGAGACCCAGTACTTC. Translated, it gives CSASGTSGGEGETQYF.